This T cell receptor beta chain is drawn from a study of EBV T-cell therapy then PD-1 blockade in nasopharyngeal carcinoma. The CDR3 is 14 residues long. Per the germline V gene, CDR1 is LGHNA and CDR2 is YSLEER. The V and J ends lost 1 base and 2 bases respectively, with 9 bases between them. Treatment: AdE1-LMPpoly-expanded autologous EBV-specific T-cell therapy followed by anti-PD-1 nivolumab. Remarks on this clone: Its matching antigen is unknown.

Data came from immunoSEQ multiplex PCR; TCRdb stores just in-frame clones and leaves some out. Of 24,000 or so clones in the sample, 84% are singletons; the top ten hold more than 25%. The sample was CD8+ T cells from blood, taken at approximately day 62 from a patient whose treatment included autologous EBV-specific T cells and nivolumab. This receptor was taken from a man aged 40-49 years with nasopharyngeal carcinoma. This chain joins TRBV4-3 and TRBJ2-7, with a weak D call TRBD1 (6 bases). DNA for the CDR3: TGCGCCAGCAGCCAAGGTGAGGGGGCCTACGAGCAGTACTTC. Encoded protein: CASSQGEGAYEQYF.